Sequencing of this TCR beta chain was carried out in a study of identical twins. At least ten counts were recorded for this clonotype. Using its own MiXCR run on the 5' RACE reads, TCRdb lists one record per CDR3 protein. The sample yields approximately 680,000 distinct CDR3 sequences, about 7.1% seen once. This CDR3 region has 15 residues. Germline V gene sequence: CDR1 SGHRS, CDR2 YFSETQ. V was pared by 6 bases and J by 0 bases, with 7 bases of the junction left unmatched. These same records also appear under a second study, on yellow fever vaccine responses in identical twins.

The sequenced sample was PBMCs. The genes are TRBV5-1 and TRBJ2-3; 7 nucleotides align to TRBD2. The receptor was derived from a woman aged 18-29 years in good health. The CDR3 sequence: CASIVGGKSTDTQYF. DNA for the CDR3: TGCGCCAGCATTGTGGGAGGGAAAAGCACAGATACGCAGTATTTT.